This TCR beta chain was obtained from a study of blood T cell repertoires in COVID-19. Participants were aged about 18 to 90 years from approximately 24 US areas. This clone showed up just once. Germline V gene lookup returns CDR1 SGHTA and CDR2 FQGTGA. The CDR3 extends over 15 amino acids. V was clipped by 5 bases and J by 6 bases, with 17 bases between them. The table came from immunoSEQ multiplex PCR; TCRdb's copy has only in-frame clones and leaves some out. The repertoire holds 350,000 to 400,000 clones, with over 75% as singletons. The chain has TRBV7-3 and TRBJ2-1, with D perhaps TRBD2 (5 bases). The sample was PBMCs or T cells enriched from blood (not recorded which). The source of this sequence is a woman in her twenties or thirties who had recovered from COVID-19. CDR3 region: CASSPSAVRGNEQFF. The CDR3 nucleotides are TGTGCCAGCAGCCCATCAGCAGTACGGGGCAATGAGCAGTTCTTC.